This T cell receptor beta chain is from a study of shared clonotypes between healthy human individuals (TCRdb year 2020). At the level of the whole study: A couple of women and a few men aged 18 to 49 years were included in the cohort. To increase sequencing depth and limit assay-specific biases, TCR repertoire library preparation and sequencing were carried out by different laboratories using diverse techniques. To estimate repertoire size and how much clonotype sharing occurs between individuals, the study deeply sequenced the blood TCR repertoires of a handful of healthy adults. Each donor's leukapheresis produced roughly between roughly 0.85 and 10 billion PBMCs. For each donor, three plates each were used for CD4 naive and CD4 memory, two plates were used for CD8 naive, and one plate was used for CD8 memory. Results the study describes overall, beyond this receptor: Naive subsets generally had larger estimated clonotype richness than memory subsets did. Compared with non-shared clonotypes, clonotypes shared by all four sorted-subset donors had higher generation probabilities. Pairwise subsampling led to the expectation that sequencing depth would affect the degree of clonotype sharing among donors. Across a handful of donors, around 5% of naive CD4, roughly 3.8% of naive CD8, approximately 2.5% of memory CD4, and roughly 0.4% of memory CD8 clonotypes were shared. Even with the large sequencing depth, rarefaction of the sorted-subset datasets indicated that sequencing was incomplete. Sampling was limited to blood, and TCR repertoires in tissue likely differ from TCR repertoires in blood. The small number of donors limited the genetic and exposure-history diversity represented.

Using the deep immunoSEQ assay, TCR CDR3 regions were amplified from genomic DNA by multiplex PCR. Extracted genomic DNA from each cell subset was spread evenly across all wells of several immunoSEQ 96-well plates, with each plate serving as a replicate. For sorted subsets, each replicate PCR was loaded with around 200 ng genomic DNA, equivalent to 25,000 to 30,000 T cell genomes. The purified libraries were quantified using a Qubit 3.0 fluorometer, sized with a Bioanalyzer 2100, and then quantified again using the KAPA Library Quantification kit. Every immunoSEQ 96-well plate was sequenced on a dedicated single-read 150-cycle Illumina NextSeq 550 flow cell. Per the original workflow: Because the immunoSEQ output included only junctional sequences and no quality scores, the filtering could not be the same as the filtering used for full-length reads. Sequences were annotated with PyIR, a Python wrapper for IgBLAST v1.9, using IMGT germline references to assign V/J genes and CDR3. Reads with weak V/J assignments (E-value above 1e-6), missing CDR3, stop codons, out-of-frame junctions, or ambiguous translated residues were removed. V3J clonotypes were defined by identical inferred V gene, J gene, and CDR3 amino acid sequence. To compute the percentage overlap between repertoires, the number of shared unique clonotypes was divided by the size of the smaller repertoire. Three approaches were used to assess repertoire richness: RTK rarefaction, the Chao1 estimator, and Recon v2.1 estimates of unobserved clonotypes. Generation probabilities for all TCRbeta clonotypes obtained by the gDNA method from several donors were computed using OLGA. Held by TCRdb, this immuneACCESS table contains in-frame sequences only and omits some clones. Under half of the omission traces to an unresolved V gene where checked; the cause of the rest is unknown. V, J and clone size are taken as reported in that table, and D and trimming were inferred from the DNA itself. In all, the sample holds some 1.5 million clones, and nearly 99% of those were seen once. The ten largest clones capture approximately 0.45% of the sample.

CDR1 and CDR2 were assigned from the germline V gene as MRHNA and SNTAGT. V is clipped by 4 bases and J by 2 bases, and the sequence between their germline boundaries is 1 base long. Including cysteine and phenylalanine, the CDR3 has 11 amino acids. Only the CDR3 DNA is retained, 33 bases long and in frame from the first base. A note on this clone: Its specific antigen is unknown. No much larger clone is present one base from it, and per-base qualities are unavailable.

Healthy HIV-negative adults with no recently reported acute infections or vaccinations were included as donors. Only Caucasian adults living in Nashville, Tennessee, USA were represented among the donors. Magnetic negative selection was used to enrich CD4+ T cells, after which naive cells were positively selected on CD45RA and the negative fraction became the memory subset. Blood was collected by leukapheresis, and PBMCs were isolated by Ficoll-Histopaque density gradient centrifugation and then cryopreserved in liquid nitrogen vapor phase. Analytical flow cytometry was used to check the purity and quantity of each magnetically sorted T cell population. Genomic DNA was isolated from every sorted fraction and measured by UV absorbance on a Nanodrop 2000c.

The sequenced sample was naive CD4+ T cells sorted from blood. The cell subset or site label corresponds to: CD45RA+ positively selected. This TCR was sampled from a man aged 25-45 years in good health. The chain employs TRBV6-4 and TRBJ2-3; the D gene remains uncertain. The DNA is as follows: TGTGCCAGCAGTGTCACAGATACGCAGTATTTT. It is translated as CASSVTDTQYF.